The next 10 T cell receptor beta chains were all read from a single sample in a study of OX40 agonist ivuxolimab in advanced cancers. Libraries were constructed by the immunoSEQ multiplex PCR assay. The table was pulled from immuneACCESS by TCRdb, which kept in-frame rearrangements only. Such tables lose some clones; where checked, under half of the loss comes from unresolved V genes, and the rest has no known cause. For this sample the table gives about 48,000 clones, of which approximately 90% were detected only once. Around 48% of the sample belongs to the ten largest clones. Sequenced material: CD4+ or CD8+ T cells sorted from blood, taken in a trial of the OX40 agonist ivuxolimab. These receptors were collected from an adult with an advanced solid tumor such as melanoma, head and neck, liver or kidney cancer.

V usage is TRBV28 and J usage is TRBJ2-3; weak D call: TRBD2 (5 bases). The V and J ends lost 2 bases and 10 bases respectively, with 13 bases between them. The germline V gene encodes CDR1 MDHEN and CDR2 SYDVKM. The length of the CDR3 is 13 residues. DNA for the CDR3: TGTGCCAGCAGTTTAGGTCGGACTTCGGCGCAGTATTTT. Translated, it gives CASSLGRTSAQYF. The complete variable domain, with remaining parts taken from reference TRBV28 and TRBJ2-3, reads DVKVTQSSRYLVKRTGEKVFLECVQDMDHENMFWYRQDPGLGLRLIYFSYDVKMKEKGDIPEGYSVSREKKERFSLILESASTNQTSMYLCASSLGRTSAQYFGPGTRLTVL.

This chain connects TRBV5-1 to TRBJ2-7; either TRBD1 or TRBD2 may supply D (5 bases each). CDR1 is SGHRS, CDR2 YFSETQ, per germline. Trimming left V 0 bases short and J 12 bases short, with 10 bases between. The CDR3 loop spans 11 amino acids. In DNA form, the CDR3 reads TGCGCCAGCAGCTTGGTAGGGGAGTGGTACTTC. It yields the protein CASSLVGEWYF.

Turning to this clone: Other DNA sequences in the same sample also yield this CDR3. The chain couples TRBV27 to TRBJ1-5; maybe TRBD1 (5 bases). V lost 3 bases, J lost 4 bases, and 7 bases lay in between. This CDR3 has 13 amino acids. CDR1 is MNHEY, CDR2 SMNVEV, per germline (reference sequence). CDR3 nucleotides: TGTGCCAGCAGTTTCGGGGGGAATCAGCCCCAGCATTTT. It specifies CASSFGGNQPQHF.

This clone was seen only once. In nucleotides, the CDR3 is TGTGCCAGCAGCAAATCGGAAGGCCCGGGGATCGAGGAGACCACTGAAGCTTTCTTT. Amino acid sequence: CASSKSEGPGIEETTEAFF. This chain joins TRBV21-1 and TRBJ1-1. TRBV21-1 is annotated as a pseudogene. The CDR3 consists of 19 residues.

In its sample, this clone was seen once. The chain couples TRBV25-1 to TRBJ1-2; D is uncertain. CDR1 and CDR2 from the germline V gene are MGHDK and SYGVNS. The CDR3 sequence is 13 residues long. V was clipped by 5 bases and J by 4 bases, with 11 bases between them. The CDR3 loop is CASSTGMAYGYTF. As DNA, the CDR3 is TGTGCCAGCAGTACTGGGATGGCCTATGGCTACACCTTC.

V is TRBV19 and J is TRBJ2-1, with 16 bases aligning to TRBD2. Germline values: CDR1 LNHDA, CDR2 SQIVND (reference sequence). Germline trimming cut 7 bases from V and 9 bases from J; bases unmatched to any gene: 9. This CDR3 has 16 residues. CDR3 sequence: CASTLGLAGGPSEQFF. The CDR3, as DNA: TGTGCCAGTACTCTGGGACTAGCGGGGGGGCCTAGTGAGCAGTTCTTC.

CDR3 nucleotide sequence: TGTGCCAGCAGTGAACGGGGATTAATGAACACTGAAGCTTTCTTT. Translation: CASSERGLMNTEAFF. The chain uses TRBV6-1 and TRBJ1-1; no clear D gene. The length of the CDR3 is 15 residues. Germline values: CDR1 MNHNS, CDR2 SASEGT. Trimming pared 2 bases from V and 0 bases from J, leaving 10 bases between.

The chain employs TRBV7-9 and TRBJ2-5, with D tentatively TRBD1 (5 bases). The CDR3 spans 14 residues. The germline V and J ends were trimmed by 3 bases and 2 bases, with 10 bases remaining between them. The V gene's germline CDR1 is SEHNR and CDR2 FQNEAQ (reference sequence). Here the CDR3 DNA reads TGTGCCAGCAGCTTCGGCAGGGCGCAAGAGACCCAGTACTTC. Translated, it gives CASSFGRAQETQYF.

The chain recombines TRBV9 with TRBJ2-5; TRBD1 matches 7 bases. The CDR3 contains 14 residues. Germline trimming cut 0 bases from V and 7 bases from J; bases unmatched to any gene: 6. Germline V gene lookup returns CDR1 SGDLS and CDR2 YYNGEE. CDR3: CASSVEVGQRTQYF. CDR3 sequence (DNA): TGTGCCAGCAGCGTAGAGGTGGGACAGCGGACCCAGTACTTC.

The genes are TRBV28 and TRBJ2-1; 10 bases match TRBD2. The CDR3 is made up of 14 amino acids. From germline, CDR1 is MDHEN and CDR2 SYDVKM. V shed 2 bases and J 7 bases; nucleotides not matched to a gene: 2. In DNA form, the CDR3 reads TGTGCCAGCAGTTTAAGCGGGGGGGCTAATGAGCAGTTCTTC. Translation gives CASSLSGGANEQFF.